Listed here is a single T cell receptor beta chain. CDR3 length: 15 residues. Germline trimming cut 1 base from V and 6 bases from J; bases unmatched to any gene: 5. The germline V gene encodes CDR1 LNHDA and CDR2 SQIVND (reference sequence). This entry comes from a study of cytomegalovirus exposure and HLA in healthy donors. PCR involved 60 Vbeta and 13 Jbeta primers. Sequencing was performed with immunoSEQ multiplex PCR; in TCRdb, only in-frame clones are kept and a portion is missing. The repertoire holds over 100,000 clones, with approximately 75% as singletons. The TCR sequence derives from a man aged 50 to 60 in good health and CMV-seropositive. Source material: PBMCs. The rearrangement links TRBV19 to TRBJ1-5; 8 bases match TRBD1. CDR3 bases: TGTGCCAGTAGTATAGCGGCAGGGGGCGTTCAGCCCCAGCATTTT. Translated: CASSIAAGGVQPQHF. The full variable domain, rest sourced from reference TRBV19 and TRBJ1-5, is DGGITQSPKYLFRKEGQNVTLSCEQNLNHDAMYWYRQDPGQGLRLIYYSQIVNDFQKGDIAEGYSVSREKKESFPLTVTSAQKNPTAFYLCASSIAAGGVQPQHFGDGTRLSIL.